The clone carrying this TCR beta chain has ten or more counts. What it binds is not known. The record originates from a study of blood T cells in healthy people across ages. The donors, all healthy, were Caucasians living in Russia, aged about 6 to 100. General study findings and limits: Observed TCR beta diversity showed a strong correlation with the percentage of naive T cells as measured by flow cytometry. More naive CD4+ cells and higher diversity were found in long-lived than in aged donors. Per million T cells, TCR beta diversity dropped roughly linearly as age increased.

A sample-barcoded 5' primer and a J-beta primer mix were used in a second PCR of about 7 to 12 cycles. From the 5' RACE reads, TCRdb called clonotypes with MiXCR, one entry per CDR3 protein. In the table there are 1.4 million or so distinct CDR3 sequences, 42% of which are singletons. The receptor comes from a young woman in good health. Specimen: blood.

The CDR3 DNA reads TGTGCCAGCAGTGTGGAAGGGGGCGCTTCCTTTAGTGGTGAGCAGTTCTTC. Translation gives CASSVEGGASFSGEQFF. The chain employs TRBV6-1 and TRBJ2-1; 7 nucleotides match TRBD1. Germline V lookup: CDR1 MNHNS, CDR2 SASEGT. Trimming removed 4 bases from V and 9 bases from J; junction bases left unmatched: 18. There are 17 residues in the CDR3.